Presented here are 6 T cell receptor beta chains from one specimen sequenced in a study of PD-L1 blockade in urothelial cancer. Clones were read by immunoSEQ multiplex PCR, and TCRdb kept only the in-frame ones, dropping some. The data contain 70,000 to 95,000 clones, 65% to 85% of them seen just once; the ten biggest clones take up roughly 2%. Indicated time point: pretreatment peripheral blood. Sequenced material: PBMCs, taken around atezolizumab (anti-PD-L1) treatment. Receptors were obtained from a man aged 55 to 70 with urothelial cancer.

DNA of the CDR3: TGTGCCAGTAGCCCTAGGCAGGGGGTGGCTCAGCCCCAGCATTTT. Protein product: CASSPRQGVAQPQHF. The J gene is TRBJ1-5, the V gene TRBV19; 7 bases line up with TRBD1. Germline loops: CDR1 LNHDA, CDR2 SQIVND (reference sequence). CDR3 length equals 15 residues. V was pared by 6 bases and J by 6 bases, with 11 bases of the junction left unmatched.

There are a few counts of this clone. The chain recombines TRBV6-6 with TRBJ1-2; TRBD1 matches 10 bases. Looked up from germline, CDR1 is MNHNY and CDR2 is SVGAGI (reference sequence). Trimming cost V 6 bases and J 4 bases; bases outside gene matches: 8. This CDR3 contains 15 residues. CDR3 coding DNA: TGTGCCAGCAGCGCACGGGACAGGGGACTCTATGGCTACACCTTC. Translation gives CASSARDRGLYGYTF.

The chain has TRBV9 and TRBJ2-7; TRBD2 aligns across 11 bases. The CDR3 totals 19 residues. Germline CDR1 SGDLS, CDR2 YYNGEE. With V trimmed by 4 bases and J by 2 bases, 17 bases remained unmatched. The CDR3 protein is CASSTVLAGGLVCAYEQYF. The CDR3 nucleotides are TGTGCCAGCAGCACGGTCCTAGCGGGGGGCCTTGTATGCGCCTACGAGCAGTACTTC.

This chain connects TRBV4-3 to TRBJ2-7; D not certain. The V gene lost 0 bases and the J gene lost 0 bases, with 9 bases spanning the gap. Germline V gene sequence: CDR1 LGHNA, CDR2 YSLEER. This CDR3 comprises 15 residues. The CDR3 protein is CASSQEVGRSYEQYF. CDR3 DNA: TGCGCCAGCAGCCAAGAGGTTGGCCGCTCCTACGAGCAGTACTTC.

J is TRBJ2-7 and V is TRBV18, with D unclear. V shed 9 bases and J shed 1 base, with 13 bases lying between them. The germline CDR1 and CDR2 sequences are KGHSH and LQKENI. This CDR3 region has 13 residues. CDR3 DNA sequence: TGTGCCAGTTCTCAGGCAGGTTCCTACGAGCAGTACTTC. It yields the protein CASSQAGSYEQYF. The full variable domain, with the rest looked up from reference TRBV18 and TRBJ2-7, is NAGVMQNPRHLVRRRGQEARLRCSPMKGHSHVYWYRQLPEEGLKFMVYLQKENIIDESGMPKERFSAEFPKEGPSILRIQQVVRGDSAAYFCASSQAGSYEQYFGPGTRLTVT.

This clone was counted a single time. The CDR3: CATRQRNIQYF. CDR3 coding DNA: TGTGCCACCAGACAACGAAACATTCAGTACTTC. This chain connects TRBV19 to TRBJ2-4; D remains unclear. Germline loops: CDR1 LNHDA, CDR2 SQIVND (reference sequence). This CDR3 spans 11 amino acids. V was pared by 10 bases and J by 6 bases, with 10 bases between.